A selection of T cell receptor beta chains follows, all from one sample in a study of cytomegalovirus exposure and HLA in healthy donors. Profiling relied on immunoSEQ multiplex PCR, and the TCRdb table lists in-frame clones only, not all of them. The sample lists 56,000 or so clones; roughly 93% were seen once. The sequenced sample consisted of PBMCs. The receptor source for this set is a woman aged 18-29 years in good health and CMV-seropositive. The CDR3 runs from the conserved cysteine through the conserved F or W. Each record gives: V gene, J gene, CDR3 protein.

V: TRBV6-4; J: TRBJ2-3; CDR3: CASTTGQLTDTQYF
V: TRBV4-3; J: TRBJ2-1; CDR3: CASSQESGGAYEQFF
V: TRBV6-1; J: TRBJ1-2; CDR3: CASSELGGYGYTF
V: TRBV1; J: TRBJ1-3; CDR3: CTSSQDPDRGAGNTIYF
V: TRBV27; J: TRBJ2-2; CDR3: CASSFLPPGRGTTGELFF
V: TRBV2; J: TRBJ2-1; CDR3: CASSETVAGGLYEQFF
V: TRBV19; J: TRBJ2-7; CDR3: CASRGSAGIGYEQYF
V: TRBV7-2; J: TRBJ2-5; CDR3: CASSFWGGLVFKETQYF
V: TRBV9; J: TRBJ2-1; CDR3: CASSATASLYNEQFF
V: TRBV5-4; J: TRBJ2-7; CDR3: CASSLGGGANAEQYF
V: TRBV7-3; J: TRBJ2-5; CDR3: CASSLQGYQETQYF
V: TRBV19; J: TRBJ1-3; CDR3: CASSISPGSGNTIYF
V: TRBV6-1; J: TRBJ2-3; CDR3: CASSEASGGATDTQYF
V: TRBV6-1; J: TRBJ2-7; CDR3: CASSVEQGSYEQYF
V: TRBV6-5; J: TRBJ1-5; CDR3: CASRGTGSGNQPQHF
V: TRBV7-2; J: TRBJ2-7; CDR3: CASSPYWVGGEQYF
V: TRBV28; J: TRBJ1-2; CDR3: CASSSRHGYTF
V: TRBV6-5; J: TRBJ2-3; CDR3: CASSAITGSTDTQYF
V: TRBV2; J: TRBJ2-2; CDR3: CASNGGENTGELFF
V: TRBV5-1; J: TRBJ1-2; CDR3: CASSPTLGLAGGYTF
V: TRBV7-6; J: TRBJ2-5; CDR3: CASSRTGLETQYF
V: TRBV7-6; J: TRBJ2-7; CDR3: CASSEAGEQYF
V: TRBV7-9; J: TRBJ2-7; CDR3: CASITSGNYEQYF
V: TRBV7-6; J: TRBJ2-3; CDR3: CASSLAGRTDTQYF
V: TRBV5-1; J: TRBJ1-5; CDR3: CASSLTGYSNQPQHF
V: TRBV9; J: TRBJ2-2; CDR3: CASSLGSGGSSGGRTGELFF
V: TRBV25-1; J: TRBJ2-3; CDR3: CASSPLRTGHSVTDTQYF
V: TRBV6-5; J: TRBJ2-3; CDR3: CASSPQLPDTQYF
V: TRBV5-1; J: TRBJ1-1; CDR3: CASSLNGAPEAFF
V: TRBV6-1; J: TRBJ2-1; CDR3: CASGTSGGLYNEQFF
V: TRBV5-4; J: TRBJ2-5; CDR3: CASSSGGDTETQYF
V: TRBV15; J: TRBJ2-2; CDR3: CATSRAQGYGELFF